The next 29 T cell receptor beta chains were all read from a single sample in a study of T cell repertoires in cytomegalovirus infection. TCRdb ran MiXCR on the reads and lists one entry per CDR3 protein. The data show fewer than 650,000 distinct CDR3 sequences, just under 40% seen once. Their antigens remain unidentified. The starting material was cultured PBMCs, obtained from culture after CMV antigen stimulation. These receptors were taken from a human donor in good health (CMV status not recorded). Some clones in this sample may be carry-over from other donors' samples.

This clonotype was seen ten or more times. V gene TRBV7-8 combines with J gene TRBJ2-4, with D unclear. The CDR3 consists of 17 residues. The germline V gene encodes CDR1 SGHVS and CDR2 FQNEAQ. V shed 1 base and J shed 0 bases, with 13 bases lying between them. This chain's CDR3 is CASSLVPPVIAKNIQYF. For the CDR3, the DNA is TGTGCCAGCAGCTTAGTTCCCCCCGTGATAGCCAAAAACATTCAGTACTTC.

The rearrangement uses TRBV7-3 and TRBJ1-2, with 9 bases that match TRBD1. J gave up 8 bases and V 5 bases, and 6 bases lay outside the gene matches. The V gene's germline CDR1 is SGHTA and CDR2 FQGTGA. The CDR3 has 13 amino acids. DNA of the CDR3: TGTGCCAGCAGCCACAGGGGGCGATTCGGCTACACCTTC. This translates into CASSHRGRFGYTF. The full variable domain, in which reference TRBV7-3 and TRBJ1-2 provide the parts outside the CDR3, is GAGVSQTPSNKVTEKGKYVELRCDPISGHTALYWYRQSLGQGPEFLIYFQGTGAADDSGLPNDRFFAVRPEGSVSTLKIQRTERGDSAVYLCASSHRGRFGYTFGSGTRLTVV.

This chain connects TRBV7-2 to TRBJ1-4; D uncertain. The CDR3 covers 14 residues. Trimming cost V 5 bases and J 2 bases, with 9 bases left between them. Germline CDR1 SGHTA, CDR2 FQGNSA. In nucleotides, the CDR3 is TGTGCCAGCAGCCCCCAGCAGACTAATGAAAAACTGTTTTTT. Residues: CASSPQQTNEKLFF.

This clonotype was picked up a small number of times. The V and J genes are TRBV7-6 and TRBJ1-6; the D gene is possibly TRBD1 (5 bases). Germline V gene sequence: CDR1 SGHVS, CDR2 FNYEAQ. V dropped 0 bases and J dropped 0 bases, with 12 bases sitting between them. The CDR3 sequence is 18 residues long. CDR3 nucleotide sequence: TGTGCCAGCAGCTTAGCGCCGACAGTGTTCTCCTATAATTCACCCCTCCACTTT. Amino acids: CASSLAPTVFSYNSPLHF.

V is TRBV20-1 and J is TRBJ1-1, with a weak D call TRBD1 (5 bases). The CDR3 is made up of 13 amino acids. Trimming took off 1 base at V and 4 bases at J, with 10 bases between the two ends. The V gene's germline CDR1 is DFQATT and CDR2 SNEGSKA (reference sequence). CDR3 bases: TGCAGTGCTAGAGGTGGGGCGAGCACTGAAGCTTTCTTT. Translation gives CSARGGASTEAFF.

V gene TRBV11-1 combines with J gene TRBJ2-1; D not certain. The CDR3 contains 13 residues. Germline V lookup: CDR1 SGHAT, CDR2 FQDESV (reference sequence). Trimming took off 4 bases at V and 5 bases at J, with 9 bases between the two ends. CDR3 DNA: TGTGCCAGCAGCTCCCCCCTAGACAATGAGCAGTTCTTC. Translation gives CASSSPLDNEQFF.

This clonotype was picked up a small number of times. The rearrangement joins TRBV7-2 to TRBJ2-1; TRBD1 might be the D (6 bases). Trimming shortened V by 5 bases and J by 7 bases, and 12 bases separated the two germline ends. The V gene's germline CDR1 is SGHTA and CDR2 FQGNSA. This CDR3 has 13 residues. The DNA for the CDR3 is TGTGCCAGCAGCATAACGAGGGGGAATGAGCAGTTCTTC. Translation: CASSITRGNEQFF.

The chain uses TRBV12-5 and TRBJ1-2; the D gene is possibly TRBD1 (5 bases). Germline V lookup: CDR1 LGHNT, CDR2 FRNRAP. There are 13 residues in the CDR3. The V end was cut by 8 bases, the J end by 2 bases, with 12 bases between. The CDR3 DNA reads TGTGCTAGTTCCTGGGGGTCGAACTATGGCTACACCTTC. This codes for CASSWGSNYGYTF.

As to this clonotype: The CDR3 does not end in the conserved phenylalanine or tryptophan, so this is likely a read error. V is TRBV7-2 and J is TRBJ2-1; D is uncertain. Germline lookup yields CDR1 SGHTA and CDR2 FQGNSA. With 4 bases removed from V and 7 bases from J, the gap between germline ends came to 14 bases. The CDR3 covers 14 residues. This CDR3 reads CASSSRMVRNEQFS. DNA of the CDR3: TGTGCCAGCAGCTCCCGCATGGTTAGGAATGAGCAGTTCTCC.

This clonotype appeared once. The gene calls are TRBV20-1 and TRBJ2-7; TRBD1 matches 8 bases. This CDR3 region has 12 residues. Per the germline V gene, CDR1 is DFQATT and CDR2 is SNEGSKA (reference sequence). V gave up 5 bases and J gave up 3 bases; unmatched junction bases: 3. The CDR3 region is CSAPGTGYEQYF. As DNA, the CDR3 is TGCAGTGCTCCCGGGACAGGCTACGAGCAGTACTTC.

In its sample, this clonotype was seen a few times. The chain couples TRBV7-2 to TRBJ2-7; D uncertain. V lost 3 bases and J lost 5, with 5 bases in between. The CDR3 spans 11 residues. Germline lookup yields CDR1 SGHTA and CDR2 FQGNSA. The DNA of the CDR3 is TGTGCCAGCAGCTTCTACCACGAGCAGTACTTC. Translated: CASSFYHEQYF. Full variable domain (missing parts from reference TRBV7-2 and TRBJ2-7): GAGVSQSPSNKVTEKGKDVELRCDPISGHTALYWYRQSLGQGLEFLIYFQGNSAPDKSGLPSDRFSAERTGGSVSTLTIQRTQQEDSAVYLCASSFYHEQYFGPGTRLTVT.

The chain combines TRBV7-2 with TRBJ2-7; D might be TRBD2 (5 bases). Trimming took 3 bases from V and 1 from J, leaving 10 bases between them. This CDR3 spans 14 amino acids. Germline lookup yields CDR1 SGHTA and CDR2 FQGNSA. CDR3 protein: CASSLGAESYEQYF. The CDR3 DNA is TGTGCCAGCAGCTTGGGAGCGGAGTCCTACGAGCAGTACTTC.

This CDR3 is CASIGQLYSNQPQHF. The CDR3 nucleotides are TGTGCCAGCATCGGACAGCTTTATAGCAATCAGCCCCAGCATTTT. V is TRBV6-1 and J is TRBJ1-5, with a weak D call TRBD1 (6 bases). CDR1 MNHNS and CDR2 SASEGT come from the germline V gene. V lost 7 bases and J 0 bases, leaving 13 bases between the germline ends. The CDR3 is made up of 15 amino acids.

DNA for the CDR3: TGTGCCAGCAGTTGGGGGGACAGGGAGAACACTGAAGCTTTCTTT. Its translation: CASSWGDRENTEAFF. This chain uses TRBV12-3 or TRBV12-4 with TRBJ1-1; 9 bases are shared with TRBD1. With 4 bases clipped from V and 1 base from J, the junction kept 4 bases outside the gene matches. CDR3 size: 15 residues.

This clonotype has just one count. The genes are TRBV6-6 and TRBJ2-7, with D unresolved. Trimming pared 2 bases from V and 2 bases from J, leaving 10 bases between. The length of the CDR3 is 14 residues. Germline V gene sequence: CDR1 MNHNY, CDR2 SVGAGI (reference sequence). The CDR3 reads CASSYDPLTYEQYF. For the CDR3, the DNA is TGTGCCAGCAGTTACGACCCGCTCACCTACGAGCAGTACTTC.

The V gene is TRBV28, the J gene TRBJ2-7, with 9 bases that match TRBD2. CDR1 and CDR2 (germline): MDHEN, SYDVKM. The V and J ends lost 6 bases and 3 bases, in that order; junction bases with no gene match: 9. The CDR3 has 15 amino acids. The CDR3 DNA follows: TGTGCCAGCAGGCCGCGGAGCGGGGGGTTCTACGAGCAGTACTTC. It is translated as CASRPRSGGFYEQYF.

The chain has TRBV19 and TRBJ2-7; 10 bases line up with TRBD1. Germline CDR1 reads LNHDA; CDR2 reads SQIVND (reference sequence). The CDR3 contains 15 residues. Trimming took 4 bases from V and 3 from J; bases not matched to a gene: 6. The CDR3, as DNA: TGTGCCAGTAGTAACCGATGGACAGGGGGCTACGAGCAGTACTTC. It specifies CASSNRWTGGYEQYF.

The chain recombines TRBV27 with TRBJ2-1; D is ambiguous. Germline lookup yields CDR1 MNHEY and CDR2 SMNVEV (reference sequence). V lost 8 bases to trimming and J lost 12 bases, with 8 bases between them. The length of the CDR3 is 9 residues. The CDR3 loop is CASGPWQFF. The CDR3 DNA follows: TGTGCCAGCGGACCTTGGCAGTTCTTC.

The gene calls are TRBV6-5 and TRBJ2-1, with D unclear. Trimming cost V 0 bases and J 8 bases, with 11 bases left between them. CDR1 is MNHEY, CDR2 SVGAGI, per germline. This CDR3 comprises 14 residues. CDR3 sequence reads: CASSYSVGEDEQFF. In nucleotides, the CDR3 is TGTGCCAGCAGTTACTCAGTGGGCGAGGATGAGCAGTTCTTC.

This rearrangement joins TRBV6-7 to TRBJ1-1; no clear D. TRBV6-7 qualifies as an ORF whose function is uncertain. V was clipped by 2 bases and J by 1 base, with 8 bases between them. The CDR3 runs to 14 residues. The CDR3 region has the DNA TGTGCCAGCAGTTACAACGCGAAGAACACTGAAGCTTTCTTT. Its translation is CASSYNAKNTEAFF.

For this clonotype: A junction end diverges from the germline sequence, so it may reflect a read error. This rearrangement joins TRBV12-3 or TRBV12-4 to TRBJ1-4, with D maybe TRBD1 (5 bases). The CDR3 runs 14 residues. The CDR3 reads CAGSLEDTHEKLFF. The DNA for the CDR3 is TGTGCCGGCAGTTTAGAGGACACCCATGAAAAACTGTTTTTT.

The genes are TRBV27 and TRBJ2-1, with 12 bases matching TRBD2. This CDR3 has 17 amino acids. CDR1 and CDR2 from the germline V gene are MNHEY and SMNVEV (reference sequence). The V segment lost 5 bases and the J segment 3 bases; nucleotides outside the gene matches: 8. The CDR3 sequence is CASSPPSGGAFYNEQFF. In nucleotides, the CDR3 is TGTGCCAGCAGTCCGCCTAGCGGGGGGGCCTTCTACAATGAGCAGTTCTTC.

This clonotype showed up just a few times. CDR3 region: CASSPSVGGEWGQYF. CDR3 coding DNA: TGTGCCAGCAGCCCGTCCGTGGGGGGGGAGTGGGGACAGTATTTT. J is TRBJ2-3 and V is TRBV11-2; TRBD2 agrees at 7 bases. The junction had 17 bases not matched to a gene; V was cut back by 5 bases and J by 12 bases. CDR3 length equals 15 residues. In germline, CDR1 is SGHAT, CDR2 FQNNGV.

The rearrangement links TRBV12-3 or TRBV12-4 to TRBJ2-6; no reliable D call. CDR3 length: 13 residues. The germline V and J ends were trimmed by 6 bases and 5 bases, with 8 bases remaining between them. The DNA for the CDR3 is TGTGCCAGCAGCCGTGAATGGGCCAACGTCCTGACTTTC. Amino acid sequence: CASSREWANVLTF.

V and J are TRBV7-2 and TRBJ2-1; TRBD2 matches at 15 bases. Trimming took 5 bases from V and 9 from J; bases not matched to a gene: 8. Germline V lookup: CDR1 SGHTA, CDR2 FQGNSA. This CDR3 comprises 16 residues. The CDR3 reads CASSTDGLAGGSEQFF. The CDR3 nucleotides read TGTGCCAGCAGCACCGATGGACTAGCGGGAGGGAGTGAGCAGTTCTTC.

The chain employs TRBV11-2 and TRBJ1-1; no definite D call. The germline CDR1 and CDR2 sequences are SGHAT and FQNNGV. The CDR3 sequence is 16 residues long. Trimming removed 0 bases at V and 3 bases at J, with 14 bases between. This CDR3 is CASSLDYYRGYTEAFF. Written as DNA, the CDR3 is TGTGCCAGCAGCTTAGATTATTACCGAGGCTACACTGAAGCTTTCTTT. The whole variable domain, remainder taken from reference TRBV11-2 and TRBJ1-1, is EAGVAQSPRYKIIEKRQSVAFWCNPISGHATLYWYQQILGQGPKLLIQFQNNGVVDDSQLPKDRFSAERLKGVDSTLKIQPAKLEDSAVYLCASSLDYYRGYTEAFFGQGTRLTVV.

This clonotype was observed a handful of times. The chain carries TRBV27 and TRBJ1-5, with D perhaps TRBD1 (5 bases). This CDR3 region has 17 residues. Trimming pared 2 bases from V and 5 bases from J, leaving 19 bases between. Germline V gene lookup returns CDR1 MNHEY and CDR2 SMNVEV (reference sequence). CDR3 in amino acids: CASSLRQGEAEDQPQHF. In nucleotides, the CDR3 is TGTGCCAGCAGTTTACGGCAGGGTGAGGCGGAGGATCAGCCCCAGCATTTT.

This rearrangement joins TRBV19 to TRBJ2-1, with TRBD2 matching 7 bases. The CDR3 loop spans 16 amino acids. V lost 6 bases, J lost 4 bases, and 12 bases stayed unmatched. CDR1 is LNHDA, CDR2 SQIVND, per germline (reference sequence). CDR3 loop: CASSPKGTGLYNEQFF. As DNA, the CDR3 is TGTGCCAGTAGCCCCAAGGGGACGGGACTATACAATGAGCAGTTCTTC.

The chain joins TRBV6-6 to TRBJ2-5, with D perhaps TRBD1 (6 bases). Germline values: CDR1 MNHNY, CDR2 SVGAGI (reference sequence). The CDR3 contains 15 residues. V was clipped by 5 bases and J by 3 bases, with 16 bases between them. CDR3 DNA: TGTGCCAGCAGTGTGGCAGGGGCCGGGGAAGAGACCCAGTACTTC. It codes for CASSVAGAGEETQYF.